This T cell receptor (beta chain) is drawn from a study of blood T cell repertoires in COVID-19. Study-wide background: Sites in the United States, Italy and Spain provided acute and convalescent COVID-19 samples. Nucleic acid was either cDNA or gDNA, and it came from T cells, B-cell-depleted T cells, or PBMCs.

Authors' data handling: Reference gene primer amplification gave nucleated cell count estimates. Assay: immunoSEQ multiplex PCR; the TCRdb copy retains only in-frame clones and omits some. V and J calls and clone size are those listed in that table; D and trimming were worked out from the DNA. The sample lists 20,000 or so clones, about 90% occurring once. The V end lost 1 base, the J end lost 5 bases, and 14 bases lay between the germline ends. CDR1 is LGHNA, CDR2 YSLEER, per germline. The CDR3 totals 16 residues. Sequencing input: peripheral blood. The chain uses TRBV4-3 and TRBJ1-4; D not resolved. The receptor comes from a human donor in a cohort sampled during active COVID-19. CDR3 nucleotide sequence: TGCGCCAGCAGCCAAGGAGAGGGCGAAAGGAATGAAAAACTGTTTTTT. As protein: CASSQGEGERNEKLFF.